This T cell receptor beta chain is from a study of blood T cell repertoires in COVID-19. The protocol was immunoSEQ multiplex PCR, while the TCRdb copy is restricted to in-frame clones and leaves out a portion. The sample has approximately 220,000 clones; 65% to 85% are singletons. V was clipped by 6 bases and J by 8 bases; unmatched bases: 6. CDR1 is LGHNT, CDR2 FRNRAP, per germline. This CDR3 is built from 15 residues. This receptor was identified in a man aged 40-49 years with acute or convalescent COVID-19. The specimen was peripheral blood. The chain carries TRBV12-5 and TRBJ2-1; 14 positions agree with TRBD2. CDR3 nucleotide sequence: TGTGCTAGTGGAAAGGGACTAGCGGGAGTAGATGAGCAGTTCTTC. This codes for CASGKGLAGVDEQFF.